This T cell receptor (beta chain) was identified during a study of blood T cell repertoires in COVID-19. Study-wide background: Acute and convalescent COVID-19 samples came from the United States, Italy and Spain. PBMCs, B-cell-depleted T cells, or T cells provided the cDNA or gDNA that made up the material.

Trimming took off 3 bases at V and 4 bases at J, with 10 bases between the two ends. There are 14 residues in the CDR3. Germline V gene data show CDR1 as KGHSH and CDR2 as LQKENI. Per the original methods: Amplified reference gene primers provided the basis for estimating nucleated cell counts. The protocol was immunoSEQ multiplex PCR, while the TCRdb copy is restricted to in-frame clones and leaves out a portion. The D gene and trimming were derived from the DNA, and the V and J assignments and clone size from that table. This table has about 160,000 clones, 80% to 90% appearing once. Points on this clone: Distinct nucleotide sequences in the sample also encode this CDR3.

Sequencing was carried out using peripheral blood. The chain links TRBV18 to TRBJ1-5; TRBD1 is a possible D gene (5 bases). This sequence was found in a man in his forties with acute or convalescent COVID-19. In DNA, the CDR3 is TGTGCCAGCTCACCTGGGCAGGGTAATCAGCCCCAGCATTTT. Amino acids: CASSPGQGNQPQHF.